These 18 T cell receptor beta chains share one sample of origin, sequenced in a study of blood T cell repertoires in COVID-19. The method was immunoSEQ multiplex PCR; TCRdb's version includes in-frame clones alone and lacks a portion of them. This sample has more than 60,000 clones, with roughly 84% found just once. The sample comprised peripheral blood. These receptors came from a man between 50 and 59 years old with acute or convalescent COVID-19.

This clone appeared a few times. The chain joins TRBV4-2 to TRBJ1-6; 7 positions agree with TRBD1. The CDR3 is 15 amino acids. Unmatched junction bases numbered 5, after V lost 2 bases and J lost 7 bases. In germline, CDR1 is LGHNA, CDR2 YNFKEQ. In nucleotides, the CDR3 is TGTGCCAGCAGCCAACCAACAGGGGCGAATTCACCCCTCCACTTT. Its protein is CASSQPTGANSPLHF.

The CDR3 DNA follows: TGCGCCAGCAGCCAAGAATGGGAGGGGAGCTATGGCTACACCTTC. As protein: CASSQEWEGSYGYTF. The V call is TRBV4-3, the J call TRBJ1-2, with D perhaps TRBD1 (5 bases). The germline V and J ends were trimmed by 0 bases and 4 bases, with 12 bases remaining between them. This CDR3 region has 15 residues. Germline V gene lookup returns CDR1 LGHNA and CDR2 YSLEER.

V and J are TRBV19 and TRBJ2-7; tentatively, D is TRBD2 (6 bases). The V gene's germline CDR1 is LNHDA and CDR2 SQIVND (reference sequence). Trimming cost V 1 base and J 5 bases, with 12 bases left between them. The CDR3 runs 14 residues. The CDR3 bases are TGTGCCAGTAGTATAGTATCCGGGAGAGACGAGCAGTACTTC. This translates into CASSIVSGRDEQYF.

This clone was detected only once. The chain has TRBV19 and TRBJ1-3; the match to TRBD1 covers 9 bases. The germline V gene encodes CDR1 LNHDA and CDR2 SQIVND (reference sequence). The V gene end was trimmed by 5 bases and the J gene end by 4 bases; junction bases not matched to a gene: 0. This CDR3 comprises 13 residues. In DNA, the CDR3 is TGTGCCAGTAGTGGGACAGGGGGAAACACCATATATTTT. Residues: CASSGTGGNTIYF.

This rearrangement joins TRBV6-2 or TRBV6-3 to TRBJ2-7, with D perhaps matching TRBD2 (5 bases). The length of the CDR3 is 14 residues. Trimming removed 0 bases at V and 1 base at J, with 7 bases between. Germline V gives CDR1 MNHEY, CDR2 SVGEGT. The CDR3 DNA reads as TGTGCCAGCAGTTACTCAGAGCGGTCCTACGAGCAGTACTTC. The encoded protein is CASSYSERSYEQYF.

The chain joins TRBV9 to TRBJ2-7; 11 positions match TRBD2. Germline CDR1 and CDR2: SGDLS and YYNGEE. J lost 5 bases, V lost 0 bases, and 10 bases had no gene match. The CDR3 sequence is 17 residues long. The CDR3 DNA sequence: TGTGCCAGCAGCGTAGAGGCTAGCGGGAGGTCAATACACGAGCAGTACTTC. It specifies CASSVEASGRSIHEQYF.

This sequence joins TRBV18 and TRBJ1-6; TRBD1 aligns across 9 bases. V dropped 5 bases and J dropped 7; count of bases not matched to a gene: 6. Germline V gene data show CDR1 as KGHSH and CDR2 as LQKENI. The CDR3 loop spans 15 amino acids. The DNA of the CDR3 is TGTGCCAGCTCAGCATATGGACAGGGGAATTCACCCCTCCACTTT. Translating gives CASSAYGQGNSPLHF.

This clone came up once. The CDR3 sequence: CASSSLSYEQYF. Written as DNA, the CDR3 is TGTGCCAGCAGCTCCCTCTCCTACGAGCAGTACTTC. This rearrangement joins TRBV7-9 to TRBJ2-7; D not resolved. Germline CDR1 and CDR2: SEHNR and FQNEAQ (reference sequence). The CDR3 is 12 amino acids. The V and J ends lost 4 bases and 0 bases respectively, with 4 bases between them. The variable domain in full, with the rest retrieved from reference TRBV7-9 and TRBJ2-7, is DTGVSQNPRHKITKRGQNVTFRCDPISEHNRLYWYRQTLGQGPEFLTYFQNEAQLEKSRLLSDRFSAERPKGSFSTLEIQRTEQGDSAMYLCASSSLSYEQYFGPGTRLTVT.

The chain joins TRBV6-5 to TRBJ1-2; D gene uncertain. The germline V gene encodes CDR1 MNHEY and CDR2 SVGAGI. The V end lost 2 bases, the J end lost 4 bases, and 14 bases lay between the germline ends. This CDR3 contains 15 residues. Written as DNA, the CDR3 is TGTGCCAGCAGTTACCCACTTGGCGGGAGCTATGGCTACACCTTC. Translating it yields CASSYPLGGSYGYTF.

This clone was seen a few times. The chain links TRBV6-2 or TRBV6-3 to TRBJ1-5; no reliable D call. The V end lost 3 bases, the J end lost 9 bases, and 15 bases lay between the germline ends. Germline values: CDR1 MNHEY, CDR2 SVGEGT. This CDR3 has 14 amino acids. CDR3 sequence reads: CASSYEAGLGPQHF. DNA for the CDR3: TGTGCCAGCAGTTATGAGGCAGGACTGGGGCCCCAGCATTTT.

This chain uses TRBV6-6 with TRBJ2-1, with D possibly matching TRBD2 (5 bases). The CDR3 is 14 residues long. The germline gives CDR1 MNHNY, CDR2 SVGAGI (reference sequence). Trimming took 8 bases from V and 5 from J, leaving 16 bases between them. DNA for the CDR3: TGTGCCAGCCGACAAGACGGGGTGAACAATGAGCAGTTCTTC. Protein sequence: CASRQDGVNNEQFF.

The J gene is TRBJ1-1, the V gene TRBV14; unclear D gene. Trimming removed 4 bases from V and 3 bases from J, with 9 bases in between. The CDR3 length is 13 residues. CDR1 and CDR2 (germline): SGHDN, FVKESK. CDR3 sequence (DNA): TGTGCCAGCAGCCGAGGATTAGACACTGAAGCTTTCTTT. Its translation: CASSRGLDTEAFF.

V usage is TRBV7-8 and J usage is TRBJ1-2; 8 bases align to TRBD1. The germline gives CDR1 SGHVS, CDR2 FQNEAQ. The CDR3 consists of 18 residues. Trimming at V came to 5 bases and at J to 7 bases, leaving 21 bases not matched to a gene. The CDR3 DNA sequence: TGTGCCAGCAGCGGGGGTACCGGGACAGGACGTCTAGGTACTGGCTACACCTTC. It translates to CASSGGTGTGRLGTGYTF. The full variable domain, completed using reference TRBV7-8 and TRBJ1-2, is GAGVSQSPRYKVAKRGQDVALRCDPISGHVSLFWYQQALGQGPEFLTYFQNEAQLDKSGLPSDRFFAERPEGSVSTLKIQRTQQEDSAVYLCASSGGTGTGRLGTGYTFGSGTRLTVV.

CDR3 amino acids: CASRQGQRTEAFF. In nucleotides, the CDR3 is TGTGCCAGCAGACAGGGGCAGCGGACTGAAGCTTTCTTT. The V gene is TRBV3-1 (or the pseudogene TRBV3-2), the J gene TRBJ1-1; 7 positions agree with TRBD1. CDR1 and CDR2 from the germline V gene are LGHDT and YNNKEL (reference sequence). The V and J ends lost 6 bases and 5 bases, in that order; junction bases with no gene match: 6. The CDR3 spans 13 residues.

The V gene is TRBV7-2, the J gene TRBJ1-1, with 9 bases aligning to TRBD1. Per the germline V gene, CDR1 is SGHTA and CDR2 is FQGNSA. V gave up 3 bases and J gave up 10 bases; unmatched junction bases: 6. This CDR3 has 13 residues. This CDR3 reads CASSFDRGRGAFF. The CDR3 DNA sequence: TGTGCCAGCAGCTTCGACAGGGGGAGAGGAGCTTTCTTT.

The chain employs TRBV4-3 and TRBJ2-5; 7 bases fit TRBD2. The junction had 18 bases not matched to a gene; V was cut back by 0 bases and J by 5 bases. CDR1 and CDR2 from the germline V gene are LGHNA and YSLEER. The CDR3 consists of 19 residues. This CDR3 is CASSQDLTELTGGRETQYF. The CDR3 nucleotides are TGCGCCAGCAGCCAAGATTTAACAGAGCTTACGGGAGGAAGGGAGACCCAGTACTTC.

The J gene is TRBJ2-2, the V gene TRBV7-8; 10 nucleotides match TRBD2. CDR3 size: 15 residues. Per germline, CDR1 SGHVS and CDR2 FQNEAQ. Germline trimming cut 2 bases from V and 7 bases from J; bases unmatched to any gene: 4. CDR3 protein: CASSLSPSGSGELFF. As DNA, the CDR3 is TGTGCCAGCAGCTTAAGCCCTAGCGGGAGCGGGGAGCTGTTTTTT.

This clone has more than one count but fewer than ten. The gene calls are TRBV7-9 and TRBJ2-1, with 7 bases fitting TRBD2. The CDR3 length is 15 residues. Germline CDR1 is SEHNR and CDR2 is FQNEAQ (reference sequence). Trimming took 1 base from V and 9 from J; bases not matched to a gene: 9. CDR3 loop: CASSLEALSGGEQFF. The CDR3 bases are TGTGCCAGCAGCTTAGAGGCCCTCTCGGGGGGTGAGCAGTTCTTC.